This is a list of T cell receptor beta chains from one sample in a study of cytomegalovirus exposure and HLA in healthy donors. Assay: immunoSEQ multiplex PCR; the TCRdb copy retains only in-frame clones and omits some. Found here are about 150,000 clones, approximately 78% of them singletons; the top ten hold approximately 13%. Specimen: PBMCs. The receptors come from a woman aged 45-65 years in good health and CMV-seropositive. Each CDR3 is given with its conserved first and last residue. The order of the fields is D gene, V gene, J gene, clone size, CDR3 protein, CDR3 DNA. A D gene is named only where the DNA matches it firmly. Some rows mark clone size as missing; the rest say once, few, many or name a class of expanded clone.

d_call: TRBD1
v_call: TRBV5-4
j_call: TRBJ2-7
clone_size: NA
cdr3_aa: CASSLRQGAYEQYF
cdr3_nt: TGTGCCAGCAGCCTAAGACAGGGAGCCTACGAGCAGTACTTC

d_call: TRBD2
v_call: TRBV5-3
j_call: TRBJ2-1
clone_size: NA
cdr3_aa: CARSLGRAGGQNEQFF
cdr3_nt: TGTGCCAGAAGCTTGGGTCGAGCGGGGGGGCAAAATGAGCAGTTCTTC

d_call: TRBD1
v_call: TRBV15
j_call: TRBJ2-6
clone_size: NA
cdr3_aa: CATSGDRAFSGANVLTF
cdr3_nt: TGTGCCACCAGCGGGGACAGGGCCTTCTCTGGGGCCAACGTCCTGACTTTC

d_call: NA
v_call: TRBV19
j_call: TRBJ1-3
clone_size: NA
cdr3_aa: CASSISGNGNTIYF
cdr3_nt: TGTGCCAGTAGTATTTCAGGGAACGGAAACACCATATATTTT

d_call: NA
v_call: TRBV7-9
j_call: TRBJ2-7
clone_size: NA
cdr3_aa: CASSSQGGTVYEQYF
cdr3_nt: TGTGCCAGCAGCTCGCAGGGGGGAACAGTCTACGAGCAGTACTTC

d_call: NA
v_call: TRBV18
j_call: TRBJ1-5
clone_size: NA
cdr3_aa: CASSSGGRDQPQHF
cdr3_nt: TGTGCCAGCTCGTCGGGGGGCCGTGATCAGCCCCAGCATTTT

d_call: NA
v_call: TRBV6-5
j_call: TRBJ1-1
clone_size: NA
cdr3_aa: CASSYTRNTEAFF
cdr3_nt: TGTGCCAGCAGTTATACGAGGAACACTGAAGCTTTCTTT

d_call: TRBD2
v_call: TRBV29-1
j_call: TRBJ2-5
clone_size: NA
cdr3_aa: CSVEDGDRLAGVETQYF
cdr3_nt: TGCAGCGTTGAAGATGGAGACCGACTAGCGGGGGTGGAGACCCAGTACTTC

d_call: TRBD1
v_call: TRBV4-2
j_call: TRBJ2-1
clone_size: NA
cdr3_aa: CASSQEWTGSNEQFF
cdr3_nt: TGTGCCAGCAGCCAAGAATGGACAGGGAGCAATGAGCAGTTCTTC

d_call: NA
v_call: TRBV18
j_call: TRBJ1-2
clone_size: NA
cdr3_aa: CASSPEVLRPPNYGYTF
cdr3_nt: TGTGCCAGCTCACCCGAGGTATTGAGGCCCCCAAACTATGGCTACACCTTC

d_call: TRBD1
v_call: TRBV6-1
j_call: TRBJ1-2
clone_size: NA
cdr3_aa: CASRTTGGYYGYTF
cdr3_nt: TGTGCCAGCAGAACGACAGGGGGCTACTATGGCTACACCTTC

d_call: TRBD1
v_call: TRBV15
j_call: TRBJ1-1
clone_size: NA
cdr3_aa: CATSRDLLKTGKENTEAFF
cdr3_nt: TGTGCCACCAGCAGAGATCTACTAAAGACAGGGAAGGAGAACACTGAAGCTTTCTTT

d_call: TRBD1
v_call: TRBV29-1
j_call: TRBJ2-3
clone_size: NA
cdr3_aa: CSVGQGALDTQYF
cdr3_nt: TGCAGCGTCGGACAGGGGGCGTTAGATACGCAGTATTTT

d_call: TRBD1
v_call: TRBV5-1
j_call: TRBJ2-7
clone_size: NA
cdr3_aa: CASSPGPDRIPYEQYF
cdr3_nt: TGCGCCAGCAGCCCGGGCCCGGACAGGATTCCCTACGAGCAGTACTTC

d_call: TRBD1
v_call: TRBV7-6
j_call: TRBJ1-2
clone_size: NA
cdr3_aa: CASSSGTGSYGYTF
cdr3_nt: TGTGCCAGCAGCTCCGGGACAGGGAGCTATGGCTACACCTTC

d_call: TRBD1
v_call: TRBV7-8
j_call: TRBJ1-2
clone_size: NA
cdr3_aa: CASSFRGNYGYTF
cdr3_nt: TGTGCCAGCAGCTTCAGGGGGAACTATGGCTACACCTTC

d_call: TRBD2
v_call: TRBV2
j_call: TRBJ2-1
clone_size: few
cdr3_aa: CASSEWGAGGHPYNEQFF
cdr3_nt: TGTGCCAGCAGTGAATGGGGAGCGGGGGGCCACCCCTACAATGAGCAGTTCTTC

d_call: TRBD2
v_call: TRBV7-3
j_call: TRBJ2-3
clone_size: NA
cdr3_aa: CASSLLAGATTDTQYF
cdr3_nt: TGTGCCAGCAGCCTACTAGCGGGGGCCACCACAGATACGCAGTATTTT

d_call: NA
v_call: TRBV4-1
j_call: TRBJ2-3
clone_size: NA
cdr3_aa: CASSQEIRTDTQYF
cdr3_nt: TGCGCCAGCAGCCAAGAAATTAGAACAGATACGCAGTATTTT

d_call: TRBD1
v_call: TRBV5-1
j_call: TRBJ1-2
clone_size: once
cdr3_aa: CASSLVLGQYGYTF
cdr3_nt: TGCGCCAGCAGCTTGGTTTTGGGACAGTATGGCTACACCTTC

d_call: NA
v_call: TRBV2
j_call: TRBJ2-3
clone_size: NA
cdr3_aa: CASIKREGEFNTDTQYF
cdr3_nt: TGTGCCAGCATCAAACGGGAAGGCGAGTTCAACACAGATACGCAGTATTTT

d_call: TRBD1
v_call: TRBV10-3
j_call: TRBJ1-1
clone_size: NA
cdr3_aa: CAISGTGERNTEAFF
cdr3_nt: TGTGCCATCAGTGGAACAGGGGAAAGGAACACTGAAGCTTTCTTT

d_call: NA
v_call: TRBV29-1
j_call: TRBJ2-5
clone_size: few
cdr3_aa: CSVGRDTQETQYF
cdr3_nt: TGCAGCGTAGGGAGGGACACCCAAGAGACCCAGTACTTC

d_call: TRBD1
v_call: TRBV6-6
j_call: TRBJ1-1
clone_size: NA
cdr3_aa: CASSPTGAHTEAFF
cdr3_nt: TGTGCCAGCAGCCCGACAGGGGCGCACACTGAAGCTTTCTTT

d_call: NA
v_call: TRBV5-1
j_call: TRBJ1-2
clone_size: NA
cdr3_aa: CASSDVGGNGYTF
cdr3_nt: TGTGCCAGCAGCGACGTAGGAGGGAATGGCTACACCTTC